This TCR beta chain is drawn from a study of CD8+CD57+ T cells in acquired aplastic anemia. Across the study: Sorted CD4+ plus CD8+ cells gave DNA averaging roughly 3.2 ug. General study points: Significant differences in CD8+ Simpson's diversity were not observed between patients and controls. Sharing between patients and controls was observed for twenty-nine CD8+ CDR3 sequences.

The length of the CDR3 is 14 residues. V was shortened by 1 base and J by 6 bases, with 15 bases between the two germline ends. Germline V gene data show CDR1 as DFQATT and CDR2 as SNEGSKA (reference sequence). Genomic DNA was employed as the template in profiling TCR beta VDJ and CDR3. TCRdb fed the reads into MiXCR, producing one record per CDR3 protein. The data hold 200,000 or so distinct CDR3 sequences, with 64% observed a single time. On this clonotype: Its antigen is unidentified.

Sequencing was done on a sample of sorted CD4+, CD8+, or CD8+CD57+ T cells (not recorded which) from PBMCs. This rearrangement joins TRBV20-1 to TRBJ1-1, with D uncertain. The source of this sequence is a human donor with severe aplastic anemia or a healthy control (not recorded which). In DNA form, the CDR3 reads TGCAGTGCTAGAGGGCGGATGCGAGAGGCTGAAGCTTTCTTT. Translating it yields CSARGRMREAEAFF.